A single TCR beta chain is shown here with its context. Assay used: immunoSEQ multiplex PCR; TCRdb lists only in-frame clones, some missing. The sample lists about 130,000 clones; 70% to 80% were seen once. This specimen comes from a study of blood T cell repertoires in COVID-19. Study overall: Collection of acute and convalescent COVID-19 samples took place in the United States, Italy and Spain.

The receptor was derived from a man aged 55 to 69 who had recovered from COVID-19. Sequenced material: peripheral blood.

This CDR3 is CASSSPTGGGYGYTF. The CDR3 nucleotides are TGTGCCAGCAGTTCCCCGACAGGGGGTGGCTATGGCTACACCTTC. This chain uses TRBV28 with TRBJ1-2, with 9 bases fitting TRBD1. The CDR3 runs to 15 residues. J was trimmed by 4 bases and V by 4 bases; bases with no gene match: 7. Germline assignment: CDR1 MDHEN and CDR2 SYDVKM.